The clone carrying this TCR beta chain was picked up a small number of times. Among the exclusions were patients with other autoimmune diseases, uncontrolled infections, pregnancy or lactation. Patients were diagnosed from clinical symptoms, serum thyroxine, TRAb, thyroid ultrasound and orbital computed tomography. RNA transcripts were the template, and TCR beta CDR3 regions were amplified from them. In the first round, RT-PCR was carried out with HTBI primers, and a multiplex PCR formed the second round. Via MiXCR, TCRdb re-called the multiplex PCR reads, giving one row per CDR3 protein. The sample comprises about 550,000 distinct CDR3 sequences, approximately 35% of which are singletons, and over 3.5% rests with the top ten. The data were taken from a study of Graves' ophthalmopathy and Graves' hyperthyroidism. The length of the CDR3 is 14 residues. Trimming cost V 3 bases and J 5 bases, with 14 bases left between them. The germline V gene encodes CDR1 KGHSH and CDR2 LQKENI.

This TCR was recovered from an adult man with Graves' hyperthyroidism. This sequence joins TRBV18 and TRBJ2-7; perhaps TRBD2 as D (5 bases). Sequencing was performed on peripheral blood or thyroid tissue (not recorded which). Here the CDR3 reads CASSPRASIHEQYF. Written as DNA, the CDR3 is TGTGCCAGCTCACCCCGAGCTAGCATCCACGAGCAGTACTTC.